The 2 T cell receptor beta chains in this list originate from one sample, sequenced in a study of glioma-infiltrating T cells after dendritic cell vaccination. The time point was: after dendritic cell vaccination, including at tumor progression/relapse. Profiling relied on immunoSEQ multiplex PCR, and the TCRdb table lists in-frame clones only, not all of them. This table has 70,000 to 90,000 clones, over 80% appearing once. This sample comprised blood, obtained after dendritic cell vaccination. These receptors all stem from a human donor with glioblastoma.

V is TRBV7-8 and J is TRBJ2-2; D gene unclear. The CDR3 runs 14 residues. V lost 3 bases and J 0 bases, leaving 5 bases between the germline ends. CDR1 is SGHVS and CDR2 is FQNEAQ in the germline V gene. Here the CDR3 DNA reads TGTGCCAGCAGCTTGGCCACGAACACCGGGGAGCTGTTTTTT. Translating it yields CASSLATNTGELFF.

This clone occurred once. The chain couples TRBV7-2 to TRBJ2-5; no clear D. V shed 1 base and J shed 3 bases, with 6 bases lying between them. Per germline, CDR1 SGHTA and CDR2 FQGNSA. The CDR3 spans 13 residues. CDR3 loop: CASSLGQEETQYF. DNA for the CDR3: TGTGCCAGCAGCTTAGGTCAGGAAGAGACCCAGTACTTC.